This TCR beta chain was documented in a study of T cell clonality in common variable immunodeficiency. Whole-study findings and limits: Reportedly, TCR beta sequences from common variable immunodeficiency showed fewer deletions and N-nucleotide insertions. Fewer TCRbeta clones were shared among CVID subjects than controls.

The J segment lost 1 base and the V segment lost 3 bases, leaving 5 bases of the junction unmatched. This CDR3 is 15 amino acids long. Control and CVID samples contributed equal amounts of genomic DNA. The method was immunoSEQ multiplex PCR; TCRdb's version includes in-frame clones alone and lacks a portion of them. Altogether under 45,000 clones were found in the sample, and no singletons occur. This clone was observed many times. What it recognizes is unknown. From the germline J gene comes the end of the CDR3, since the read stops 3 residues before it. Sequences were obtained from peripheral blood mononuclear cells. This receptor was taken from a person aged 18-70 years in good health. The chain recombines TRBV12-3 or TRBV12-4 with TRBJ2-7, with 8 bases that match TRBD2. CDR3 bases read: TGTGCCAGCAGTTTTAGCGGGGATAGGTCCTACGAG. Its translation: CASSFSGDRSYE. The whole CDR3 sequence is CASSFSGDRSYEQYF.